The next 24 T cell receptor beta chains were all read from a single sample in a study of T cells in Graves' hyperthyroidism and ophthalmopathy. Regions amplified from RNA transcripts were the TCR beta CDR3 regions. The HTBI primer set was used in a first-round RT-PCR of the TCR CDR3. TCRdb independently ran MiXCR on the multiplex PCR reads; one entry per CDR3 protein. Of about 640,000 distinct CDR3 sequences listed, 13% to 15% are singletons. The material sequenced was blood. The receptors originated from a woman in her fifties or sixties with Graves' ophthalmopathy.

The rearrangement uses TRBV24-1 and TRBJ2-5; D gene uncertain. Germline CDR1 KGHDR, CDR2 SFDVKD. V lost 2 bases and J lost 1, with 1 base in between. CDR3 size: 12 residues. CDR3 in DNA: TGTGCCACCAGTGATTCCCAAGAGACCCAGTACTTC. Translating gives CATSDSQETQYF.

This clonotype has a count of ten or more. CDR3 sequence: CAWSVALAGVDEQYF. The CDR3 coding sequence is TGTGCCTGGAGTGTAGCGTTAGCGGGAGTTGATGAGCAGTACTTC. The chain joins TRBV30 to TRBJ2-7; TRBD2 matches 9 bases. The V gene's germline CDR1 is GTSNPN and CDR2 SVGIG (reference sequence). V dropped 0 bases and J dropped 7; count of bases not matched to a gene: 10. This CDR3 comprises 15 residues.

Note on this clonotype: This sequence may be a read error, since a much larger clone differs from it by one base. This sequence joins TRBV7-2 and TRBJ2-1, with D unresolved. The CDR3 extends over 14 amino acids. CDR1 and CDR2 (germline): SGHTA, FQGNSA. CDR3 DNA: TGTGCCGGCAGCTTTCGTGGCTTGTGGAATGAGCAGTTCTTC. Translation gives CAGSFRGLWNEQFF.

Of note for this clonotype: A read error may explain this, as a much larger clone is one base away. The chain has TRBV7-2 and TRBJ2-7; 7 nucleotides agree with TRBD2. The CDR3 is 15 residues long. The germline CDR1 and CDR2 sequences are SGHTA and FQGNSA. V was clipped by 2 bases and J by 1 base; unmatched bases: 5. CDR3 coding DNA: TGTACCAGCAGCTTACATTCTAGCGGATCCTACGAGCAGTACTTC. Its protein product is CTSSLHSSGSYEQYF.

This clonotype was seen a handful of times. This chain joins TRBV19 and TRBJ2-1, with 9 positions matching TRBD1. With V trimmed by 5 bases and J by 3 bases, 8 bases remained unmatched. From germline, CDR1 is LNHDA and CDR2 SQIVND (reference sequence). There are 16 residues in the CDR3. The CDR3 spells CASSAAGTGIYNEQFF. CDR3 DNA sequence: TGTGCCAGTAGTGCCGCCGGGACAGGGATCTACAATGAGCAGTTCTTC. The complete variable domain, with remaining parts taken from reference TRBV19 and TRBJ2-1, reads DGGITQSPKYLFRKEGQNVTLSCEQNLNHDAMYWYRQDPGQGLRLIYYSQIVNDFQKGDIAEGYSVSREKKESFPLTVTSAQKNPTAFYLCASSAAGTGIYNEQFFGPGTRLTVL.

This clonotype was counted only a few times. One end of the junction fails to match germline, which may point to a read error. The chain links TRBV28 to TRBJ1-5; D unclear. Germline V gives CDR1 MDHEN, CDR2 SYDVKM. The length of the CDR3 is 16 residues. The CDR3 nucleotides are TGTGCCAGCAGTTTAATCTCGGTTCATAGCGATCAGCCCCAGCATTTT. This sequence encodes CASSLISVHSDQPQHF.

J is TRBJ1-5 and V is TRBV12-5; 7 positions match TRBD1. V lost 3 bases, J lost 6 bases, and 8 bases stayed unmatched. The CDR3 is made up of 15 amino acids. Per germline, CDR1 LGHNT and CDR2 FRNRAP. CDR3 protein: CASGFGPGGRQPQHF. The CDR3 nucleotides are TGTGCTAGTGGTTTTGGACCAGGGGGACGTCAGCCCCAGCATTTT.

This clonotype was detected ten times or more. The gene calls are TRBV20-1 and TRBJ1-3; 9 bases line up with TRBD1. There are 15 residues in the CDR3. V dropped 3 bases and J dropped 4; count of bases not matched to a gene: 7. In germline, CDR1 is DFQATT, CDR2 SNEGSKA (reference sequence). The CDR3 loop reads CSARDRGRAGNTIYF. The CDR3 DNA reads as TGCAGTGCTAGGGACAGGGGACGAGCGGGAAACACCATATATTTT.

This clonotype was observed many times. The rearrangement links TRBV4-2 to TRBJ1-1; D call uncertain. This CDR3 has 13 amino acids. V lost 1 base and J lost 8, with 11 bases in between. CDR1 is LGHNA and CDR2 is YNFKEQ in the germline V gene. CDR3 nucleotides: TGTGCCAGCAGCCAAGTGGGGTTTAGCGAAGCTTTCTTT. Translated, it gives CASSQVGFSEAFF.

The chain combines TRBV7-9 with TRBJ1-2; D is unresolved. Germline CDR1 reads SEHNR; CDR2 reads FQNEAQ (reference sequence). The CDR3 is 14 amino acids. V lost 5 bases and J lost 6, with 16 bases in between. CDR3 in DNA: TGTGCCAGCAGCCCCATGGGTTTTGGGCATGGCTACACCTTC. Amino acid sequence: CASSPMGFGHGYTF.

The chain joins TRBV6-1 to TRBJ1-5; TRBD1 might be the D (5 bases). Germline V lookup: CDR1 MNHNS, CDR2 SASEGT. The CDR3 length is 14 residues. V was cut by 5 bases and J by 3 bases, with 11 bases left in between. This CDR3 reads CASSLDTINQPQHF. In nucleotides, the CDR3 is TGTGCCAGCAGTCTGGACACTATCAATCAGCCCCAGCATTTT.

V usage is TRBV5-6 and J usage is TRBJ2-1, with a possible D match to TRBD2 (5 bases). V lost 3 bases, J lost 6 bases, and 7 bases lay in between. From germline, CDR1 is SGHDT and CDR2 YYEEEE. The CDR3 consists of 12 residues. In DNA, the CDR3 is TGTGCCAGCAGCTGGACTGGCAATGAGCAGTTCTTC. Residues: CASSWTGNEQFF.

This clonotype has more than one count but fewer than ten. The CDR3 loop is CASSQDPPGFNYNEQFF. CDR3 DNA sequence: TGCGCCAGCAGCCAAGACCCTCCGGGATTTAACTACAATGAGCAGTTCTTC. The chain recombines TRBV4-3 with TRBJ2-1; D is perhaps TRBD2 (5 bases). The CDR3 loop spans 17 amino acids. The germline gives CDR1 LGHNA, CDR2 YSLEER. Trimming removed 0 bases at V and 3 bases at J, with 15 bases between.

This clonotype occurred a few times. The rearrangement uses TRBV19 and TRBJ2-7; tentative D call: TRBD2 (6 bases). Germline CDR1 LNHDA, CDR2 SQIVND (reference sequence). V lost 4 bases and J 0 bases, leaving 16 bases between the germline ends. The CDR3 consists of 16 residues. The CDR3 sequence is CASSRGEKGSSYEQYF. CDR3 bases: TGTGCCAGTAGTAGGGGGGAGAAGGGATCCTCCTACGAGCAGTACTTC.

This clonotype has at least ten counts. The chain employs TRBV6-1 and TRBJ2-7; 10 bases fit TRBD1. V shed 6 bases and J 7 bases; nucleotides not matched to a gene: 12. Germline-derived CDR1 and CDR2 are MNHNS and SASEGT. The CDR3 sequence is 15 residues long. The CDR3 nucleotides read TGTGCCAGCAGGACAGACAGGGGGCGAGGGTATGAGCAGTACTTC. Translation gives CASRTDRGRGYEQYF.

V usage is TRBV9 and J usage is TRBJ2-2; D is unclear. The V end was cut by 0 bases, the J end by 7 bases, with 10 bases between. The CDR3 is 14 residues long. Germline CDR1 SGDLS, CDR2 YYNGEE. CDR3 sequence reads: CASSVADLVGELFF. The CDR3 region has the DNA TGTGCCAGCAGCGTAGCTGACCTCGTCGGGGAGCTGTTTTTT. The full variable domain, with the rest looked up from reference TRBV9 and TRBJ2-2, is DSGVTQTPKHLITATGQRVTLRCSPRSGDLSVYWYQQSLDQGLQFLIQYYNGEERAKGNILERFSAQQFPDLHSELNLSSLELGDSALYFCASSVADLVGELFFGEGSRLTVL.

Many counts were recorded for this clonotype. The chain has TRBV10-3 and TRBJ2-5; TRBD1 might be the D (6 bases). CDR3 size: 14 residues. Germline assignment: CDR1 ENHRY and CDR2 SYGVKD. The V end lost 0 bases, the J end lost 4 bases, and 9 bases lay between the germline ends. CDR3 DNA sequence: TGTGCCATCAGTGAGTCACAGGGTCGAGAGACCCAGTACTTC. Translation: CAISESQGRETQYF.

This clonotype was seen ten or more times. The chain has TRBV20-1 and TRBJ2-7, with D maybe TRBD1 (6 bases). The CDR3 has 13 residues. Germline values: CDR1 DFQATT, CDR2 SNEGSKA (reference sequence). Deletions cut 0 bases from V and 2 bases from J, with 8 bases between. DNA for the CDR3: TGCAGTGCTAGAGAAGGGGGAACCTACGAGCAGTACTTC. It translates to CSAREGGTYEQYF.

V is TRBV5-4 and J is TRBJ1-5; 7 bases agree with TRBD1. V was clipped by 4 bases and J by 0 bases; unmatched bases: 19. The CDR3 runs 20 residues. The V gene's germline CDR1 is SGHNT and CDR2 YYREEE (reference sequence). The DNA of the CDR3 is TGTGCCAGCAGCGGGGGGGGGCCGGGACAGAGTACCTATAGCAATCAGCCCCAGCATTTT. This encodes CASSGGGPGQSTYSNQPQHF.

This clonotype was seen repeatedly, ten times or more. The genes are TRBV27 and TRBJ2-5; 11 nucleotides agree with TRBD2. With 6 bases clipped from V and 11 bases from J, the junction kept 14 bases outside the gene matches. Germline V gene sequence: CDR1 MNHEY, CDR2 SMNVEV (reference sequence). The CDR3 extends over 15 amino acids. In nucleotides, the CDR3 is TGTGCCAGCAGGCCGACACCGTCTAGCGGGAGGACTCAGTACTTC. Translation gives CASRPTPSSGRTQYF.

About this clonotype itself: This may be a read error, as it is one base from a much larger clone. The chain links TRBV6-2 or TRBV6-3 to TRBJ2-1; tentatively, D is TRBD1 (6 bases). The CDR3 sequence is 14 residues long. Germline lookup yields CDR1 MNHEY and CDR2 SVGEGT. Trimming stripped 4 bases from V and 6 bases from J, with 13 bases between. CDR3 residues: CASSLVGAGNEQFF. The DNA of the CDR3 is TGTGCCAGCAGTTTGGTGGGGGCCGGCAATGAGCAGTTCTTC.

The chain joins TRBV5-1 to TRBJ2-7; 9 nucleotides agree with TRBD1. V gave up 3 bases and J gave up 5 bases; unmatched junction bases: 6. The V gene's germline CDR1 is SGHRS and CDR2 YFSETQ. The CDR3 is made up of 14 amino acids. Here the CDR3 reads CASSSDRGYDEQYF. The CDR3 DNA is TGCGCCAGCAGCTCAGACAGGGGGTACGACGAGCAGTACTTC.

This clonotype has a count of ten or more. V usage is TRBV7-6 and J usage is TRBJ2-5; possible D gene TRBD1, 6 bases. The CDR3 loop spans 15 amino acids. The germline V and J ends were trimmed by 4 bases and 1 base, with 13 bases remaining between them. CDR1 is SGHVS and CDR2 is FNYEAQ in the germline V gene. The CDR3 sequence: CASSYPTGSQETQYF. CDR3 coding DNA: TGTGCCAGCAGCTACCCCACAGGGTCCCAAGAGACCCAGTACTTC.

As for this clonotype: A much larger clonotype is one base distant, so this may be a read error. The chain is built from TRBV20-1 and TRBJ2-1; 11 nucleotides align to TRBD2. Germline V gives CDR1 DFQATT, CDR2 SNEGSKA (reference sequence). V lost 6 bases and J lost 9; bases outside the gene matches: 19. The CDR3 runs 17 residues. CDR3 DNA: TGCAGTGCCCGAAGCACTAGCGGGAGTTGGGGATCGGGTGAGCAGTTCTTC. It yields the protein CSARSTSGSWGSGEQFF.